The rows below give T cell receptor beta chains drawn from one sample of a study of regulatory T cells in long-lasting Graves disease. TCRdb recomputed calls from the multiplex PCR reads with MiXCR, one row per CDR3 protein. The sample consists of around 250,000 distinct CDR3 sequences, around 20% of them appearing once. The source material was peripheral blood mononuclear cells (PBMCs), sampled at new diagnosis, from a patient treated with antithyroid drugs. The receptor source for this set is a female donor with Graves disease. Each CDR3 is given without its conserved first and last residue.

v_gene | CDR3aa
TRBV5-4 | ASSSGPGDGELF
TRBV12-3/TRBV12-4 | ASSPIVGSGGESTDTQY
TRBV20-1 | SARDIAGNYEQY
TRBV2 | ASSATTDRGGEQF
TRBV4-2 | ASSQDPMSNEQF
TRBV12-3/TRBV12-4 | ASSPIGGQGGDTEAF
TRBV6-1 | ASRGDGRGTGELF
TRBV4-2 | ASSQERLWSNQPQH
TRBV19 | ASSTTGIQETQY
TRBV18 | ASSPQFHEQF
TRBV6-2/TRBV6-3 | ASSEWVGDGYT
TRBV5-1 | ASSPRQGAGTEAF
TRBV6-2/TRBV6-3 | ASSTRTFLVVNTGELF
TRBV7-8 | ASSGTGAPRQETQY
TRBV6-6 | ASNSGQGENQPQH
TRBV6-1 | ASRTGGGDEKLF
TRBV4-1 | ASSQARGFRILNTEAF
TRBV19 | ASSMSRGGLGTDTQY
TRBV2 | ASSRDRGNTEAF
TRBV12-3/TRBV12-4 | ASSLAAAVLNEKLF
TRBV12-3/TRBV12-4 | ASSLELGLAGGDTQY
TRBV28 | ASNDGTAKNIQY
TRBV16 | ASSQSKSPNSPLH
TRBV12-3/TRBV12-4 | ASSPTGVNEQF
TRBV20-1 | SARGAGGPGDTDTQY
TRBV20-1 | SARNAGGRDTQY
TRBV12-3/TRBV12-4 | ASSGPGLAGSYEQF
TRBV25-1 | ASSQPRGLEKLF
TRBV7-2 | ASRFLSLPTDTQY
TRBV2 | ASSVGGGETQY
TRBV6-1 | ASSVRQGLLTEAF
TRBV11-2 | ASSSVERVKQY
TRBV7-2 | ASHGPTSGQETQY
TRBV5-1 | ASSYLGTGETQY
TRBV11-3 | ASNLSGLAGGPSRIYNEQF
TRBV10-3 | AISLTGNTEAF
TRBV6-2/TRBV6-3 | ASSGTAAETQY
TRBV20-1 | SARPRLAGGGGTQY
TRBV18 | ASSDRGRENTIY
TRBV19 | ASSRTSGYHSTDTQY
TRBV5-1 | ASSLVLAGADEQY
TRBV12-3/TRBV12-4 | ASSVQGVYGKETQY
TRBV11-1 | ASSTRHEQY